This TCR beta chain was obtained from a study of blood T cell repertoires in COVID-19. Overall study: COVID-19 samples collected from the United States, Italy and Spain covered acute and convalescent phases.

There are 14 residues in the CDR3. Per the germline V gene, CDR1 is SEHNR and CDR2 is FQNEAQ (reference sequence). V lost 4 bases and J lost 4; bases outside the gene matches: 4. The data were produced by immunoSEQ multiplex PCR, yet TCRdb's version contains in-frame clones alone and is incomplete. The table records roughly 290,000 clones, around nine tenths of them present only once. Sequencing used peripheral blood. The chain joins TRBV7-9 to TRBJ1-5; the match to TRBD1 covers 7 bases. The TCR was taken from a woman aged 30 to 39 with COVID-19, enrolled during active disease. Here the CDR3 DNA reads TGTGCCAGCAGCTCCCCAGGGGGTAATCAGCCCCAGCATTTT. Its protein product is CASSSPGGNQPQHF.